Listed below are T cell receptor beta chains from one sample, sequenced in a study of control samples from healthy donors and cancer patients. The protocol was immunoSEQ multiplex PCR, while the TCRdb copy is restricted to in-frame clones and leaves out a portion. The sample has around 250,000 clones; over 75% are singletons. The material sequenced was PBMCs. These receptors were collected from a woman aged 60-75 years with lung cancer. Each CDR3 is given with its conserved first and last residue. A D gene is named only where the DNA matches it firmly. Clone size is given for some rows only: seen once, a few or many times, or a class if the clone is expanded.

D | size | J | V | CDR3 | DNA
NA | NA | TRBJ1-6 | TRBV18 | CASSLNNVKNSPLHF | TGTGCCAGCTCATTAAATAATGTCAAGAATTCACCCCTCCACTTT
TRBD2 | NA | TRBJ2-6 | TRBV11-3 | CASSLVRPAGVNSGANVLTF | TGTGCCAGCAGCTTAGTTCGCCCAGCGGGAGTCAACTCTGGGGCCAACGTCCTGACTTTC
NA | NA | TRBJ2-3 | TRBV27 | CASSPRTDTQYF | TGTGCCAGCAGTCCGCGCACAGATACGCAGTATTTT
NA | NA | TRBJ2-3 | TRBV3-1/TRBV3-2 | CASSQVFGAAFRTSTDTQYF | TGTGCCAGCAGCCAAGTATTCGGGGCAGCCTTCCGAACCTCCACAGATACGCAGTATTTT
TRBD1 | NA | TRBJ2-7 | TRBV27 | CASSSARRGLRPGQRPTQQYF | TGTGCCAGCAGCTCCGCACGTAGGGGTTTGAGACCGGGACAGAGACCTACGCAGCAGTACTTC
NA | NA | TRBJ2-1 | TRBV11-2 | CASSLEGFTYNEQFF | TGTGCCAGCAGCCTAGAAGGGTTCACCTACAATGAGCAGTTCTTC
NA | NA | TRBJ2-5 | TRBV5-1 | CASRLDQETQYF | TGCGCCAGCCGCTTGGATCAAGAGACCCAGTACTTC
NA | NA | TRBJ2-4 | TRBV27 | CASSYQDGAKNIQYF | TGTGCCAGCAGTTATCAAGACGGGGCCAAAAACATTCAGTACTTC
NA | NA | TRBJ1-2 | TRBV5-1 | CASSWEGRGYTF | TGCGCCAGCAGCTGGGAGGGTCGGGGCTACACCTTC
TRBD1 | NA | TRBJ2-7 | TRBV11-2 | CASSSTGDEQYF | TGTGCCAGCAGCTCAACAGGGGACGAGCAGTACTTC
NA | once | TRBJ1-4 | TRBV15 | CATSRGPVKEKLFF | TGTGCCACCAGCCGAGGTCCGGTAAAGGAAAAACTGTTTTTT
NA | NA | TRBJ1-6 | TRBV10-1 | CASREGPNSPLHF | TGCGCCAGCAGAGAGGGACCTAATTCACCCCTCCACTTT
NA | once | TRBJ2-5 | TRBV29-1 | CSVGQQAQETQYF | TGCAGCGTTGGGCAACAGGCCCAAGAGACCCAGTACTTC
TRBD1 | NA | TRBJ2-5 | TRBV9 | CASSVGGQAAVSTQYF | TGTGCCAGCAGCGTAGGGGGACAGGCCGCCGTGTCGACCCAGTACTTC
NA | NA | TRBJ1-4 | TRBV19 | CASSNYATNEKLFF | TGTGCCAGTAGTAACTATGCAACTAATGAAAAACTGTTTTTT
TRBD1 | NA | TRBJ1-6 | TRBV2 | CARKAGTENSPLHF | TGTGCCAGAAAAGCCGGGACAGAGAATTCACCCCTCCACTTT
NA | NA | TRBJ2-1 | TRBV3-1/TRBV3-2 | CASSQDASGREQFF | TGTGCCAGCAGCCAAGACGCATCGGGACGCGAGCAGTTCTTC
TRBD2 | NA | TRBJ2-7 | TRBV7-2 | CASSSAGLAGSYEQYF | TGTGCCAGCAGCTCGGCTGGACTAGCGGGCTCCTACGAGCAGTACTTC
TRBD2 | many | TRBJ2-3 | TRBV2 | CASSRDTRLAGASTDTQYF | TGTGCCAGCAGCCGTGATACTAGACTAGCGGGAGCTAGCACAGATACGCAGTATTTT
NA | once | TRBJ1-1 | TRBV9 | CASSVEPENTEAFF | TGTGCCAGCAGCGTAGAACCAGAGAACACTGAAGCTTTCTTT
NA | few | TRBJ2-5 | TRBV6-2/TRBV6-3 | CASSYSRAPNQETQYF | TGTGCCAGCAGTTACTCGAGGGCACCGAACCAAGAGACCCAGTACTTC
NA | once | TRBJ1-1 | TRBV29-1 | CSVERDKGTEAFF | TGCAGCGTTGAACGGGACAAGGGGACTGAAGCTTTCTTT
NA | NA | TRBJ2-3 | TRBV7-2 | CASSNPGRSFTDTQYF | TGTGCCAGCAGCAATCCGGGACGCAGTTTCACAGATACGCAGTATTTT
NA | NA | TRBJ1-3 | TRBV5-4 | CASSFETALSGNTIYF | TGTGCCAGCAGCTTCGAGACAGCCCTCTCTGGAAACACCATATATTTT
NA | once | TRBJ1-4 | TRBV15 | CATSRPAGKLFF | TGTGCCACCAGCAGGCCAGCTGGAAAACTGTTTTTT
TRBD1 | once | TRBJ2-2 | TRBV24-1 | CATSDVGGTGGTGELFF | TGTGCCACCAGTGATGTTGGCGGAACAGGGGGCACCGGGGAGCTGTTTTTT
NA | NA | TRBJ1-1 | TRBV2 | CASSDARSNTEAFF | TGTGCCAGCAGTGACGCCCGATCGAACACTGAAGCTTTCTTT
TRBD2 | NA | TRBJ2-7 | TRBV5-4 | CASSSSGGGITYEQYF | TGTGCCAGCAGCTCGAGCGGGGGGGGTATAACCTACGAGCAGTACTTC
NA | few | TRBJ1-2 | TRBV2 | CASSEGRLIIFYGYTF | TGTGCCAGCAGTGAAGGGAGATTAATTATCTTCTATGGCTACACCTTC
TRBD1 | NA | TRBJ1-1 | TRBV5-4 | CASSQPRQGHTEAFF | TGTGCCAGCAGCCAACCTAGACAGGGCCACACTGAAGCTTTCTTT
NA | NA | TRBJ1-5 | TRBV28 | CASSLTEYSNQPQHF | TGTGCCAGCAGTTTAACAGAATATAGCAATCAGCCCCAGCATTTT
NA | NA | TRBJ2-3 | TRBV29-1 | CSAGGQAPSNTQYF | TGCAGCGCCGGCGGGCAGGCCCCCTCAAATACGCAGTATTTT
NA | NA | TRBJ2-2 | TRBV7-3 | CASSLQAAGELFF | TGTGCCAGCAGCTTACAAGCGGCCGGGGAGCTGTTTTTT
TRBD2 | NA | TRBJ2-1 | TRBV4-2 | CASSQASATSGSFRSNEQFF | TGTGCCAGCAGCCAAGCATCGGCGACTAGCGGCTCCTTTAGGTCTAATGAGCAGTTCTTC
NA | NA | TRBJ2-3 | TRBV9 | CASSVGGGDTQYF | TGTGCCAGCAGCGTCGGGGGAGGAGATACGCAGTATTTT
NA | NA | TRBJ2-1 | TRBV4-1 | CASSQVLGSYNEQFF | TGCGCCAGCAGCCAAGTTTTGGGCTCCTACAATGAGCAGTTCTTC
NA | NA | TRBJ1-1 | TRBV5-1 | CASSSQSNTEAFF | TGCGCCAGCAGCTCTCAGTCGAACACTGAAGCTTTCTTT
NA | NA | TRBJ1-5 | TRBV2 | CASSGQLNSNQPQHF | TGTGCCAGCAGTGGACAGCTTAATAGCAATCAGCCCCAGCATTTT
NA | NA | TRBJ1-4 | TRBV20-1 | CSASVEVELFF | TGCAGTGCTAGTGTGGAAGTTGAACTGTTTTTT
NA | many | TRBJ2-1 | TRBV11-3 | CASSPGPYNEQFF | TGTGCCAGCAGCCCGGGACCTTACAATGAGCAGTTCTTC
NA | once | TRBJ2-1 | TRBV12-3/TRBV12-4 | CASSPLDFRGVF | TGTGCCAGCAGTCCCTTGGACTTCCGCGGAGTCTTC
NA | NA | TRBJ2-3 | TRBV19 | CASKERTSTDTQYF | TGTGCCAGTAAGGAGAGGACTTCTACAGATACGCAGTATTTT
TRBD1 | NA | TRBJ1-1 | TRBV28 | CASSSTGSVYTEAFF | TGTGCCAGCAGCTCGACAGGGTCTGTATACACTGAAGCTTTCTTT
NA | NA | TRBJ2-3 | TRBV30 | CAWSRGTTRTDTQYF | TGTGCCTGGAGTCGTGGTACGACTCGCACAGATACGCAGTATTTT
NA | NA | TRBJ1-1 | TRBV6-2/TRBV6-3 | CASSPTGNTEAFF | TGTGCCAGCAGCCCCACAGGGAACACTGAAGCTTTCTTT
TRBD1 | NA | TRBJ2-2 | TRBV5-1 | CASSQTGYDTGELFF | TGCGCCAGCAGCCAGACAGGGTACGACACCGGGGAGCTGTTTTTT
NA | NA | TRBJ1-1 | TRBV20-1 | CSASPAGGLMNTEAFF | TGCAGTGCTAGTCCCGCCGGCGGGCTGATGAACACTGAAGCTTTCTTT
NA | once | TRBJ2-3 | TRBV28 | CASSFFSSTDTQYF | TGTGCCAGCAGTTTTTTTTCCAGCACAGATACGCAGTATTTT
TRBD1 | NA | TRBJ1-3 | TRBV19 | CASRTGSTGNTIYF | TGTGCCAGTAGGACAGGGTCAACTGGAAACACCATATATTTT
NA | NA | TRBJ2-3 | TRBV5-1 | CASAPERTALDTQYF | TGCGCCAGCGCCCCCGAGAGGACAGCATTAGATACGCAGTATTTT
NA | NA | TRBJ2-3 | TRBV6-1 | CASSELAMSTDTQYF | TGTGCCAGCAGTGAACTAGCGATGAGCACAGATACGCAGTATTTT